This is a list of T cell receptor beta chains from one sample in a study of T cell responses to AZD1222 COVID-19 vaccine. The data were produced by immunoSEQ multiplex PCR, yet TCRdb's version contains in-frame clones alone and is incomplete. Counted here are around 120,000 clones, roughly nine tenths occurring once; the ten biggest clones make up 1.2%. Sequencing used peripheral blood, obtained on day 0 of AZD1222 vaccination. The receptors were gathered from an adult in good health. The CDR3 runs from the conserved cysteine through the conserved F or W. The D gene is left open where the match is weak. Size is omitted from some rows. Given values are once, few, many or a class for expanded clones.

TRBV2	.	TRBJ2-6	.	CASSFLGVGFGANVLTF	TGTGCCAGCAGTTTCCTCGGTGTAGGGTTTGGGGCCAACGTCCTGACTTTC
TRBV25-1	.	TRBJ1-4	.	CASSPSGRSDEKLFF	TGTGCCAGCAGTCCCTCCGGACGGAGCGATGAAAAACTGTTTTTT
TRBV21-1	.	TRBJ1-2	.	CASSKAGGDYGYTF	TGTGCCAGCAGCAAAGCAGGGGGCGACTATGGCTACACCTTC
TRBV2	TRBD1	TRBJ1-4	once	CASRAGGSGTREKLFF	TGTGCCAGCAGGGCAGGGGGCTCGGGTACGAGGGAAAAACTGTTTTTT
TRBV7-2	.	TRBJ1-3	.	CASSLYGGSGEGNTIYF	TGTGCCAGCAGCTTATACGGCGGTTCAGGGGAGGGAAACACCATATATTTT
TRBV3-1/TRBV3-2	TRBD1	TRBJ1-1	once	CASSLTRTGGPKYERAFF	TGTGCCAGCAGCCTAACAAGGACAGGGGGTCCTAAATATGAACGGGCTTTCTTT
TRBV6-5	TRBD2	TRBJ2-1	.	CASSYSGGASYNEQFF	TGTGCCAGCAGTTACTCGGGAGGGGCCTCCTACAATGAGCAGTTCTTC
TRBV5-4	TRBD2	TRBJ2-1	.	CASSQQRGAYNEQFF	TGTGCCAGCAGCCAACAGCGGGGCGCCTACAATGAGCAGTTCTTC
TRBV28	.	TRBJ1-1	.	CASSSYTEAFF	TGTGCCAGCAGCTCTTACACTGAAGCTTTCTTT
TRBV10-3	TRBD2	TRBJ2-3	.	CAIRGTSGSSPDTQYF	TGTGCCATCAGGGGGACTAGCGGGAGTTCGCCAGATACGCAGTATTTT
TRBV5-1	.	TRBJ2-2	.	CASSFITGDTGELFF	TGCGCCAGCAGCTTTATTACGGGGGACACCGGGGAGCTGTTTTTT
TRBV5-6	TRBD1	TRBJ2-2	once	CAFGGQGASGELFF	TGTGCCTTTGGGGGACAGGGGGCTAGCGGGGAGCTGTTTTTT
TRBV5-5	TRBD2	TRBJ2-1	.	CASSLGLAAPYNEQFF	TGTGCCAGCAGCCTGGGACTAGCGGCCCCCTACAATGAGCAGTTCTTC
TRBV7-2	TRBD2	TRBJ2-1	.	CASSSETSGTYNEQFF	TGTGCCAGCAGCTCAGAGACTAGCGGGACTTACAATGAGCAGTTCTTC
TRBV2	TRBD1	TRBJ2-7	.	CASSVQGFNEQYF	TGTGCCAGCAGTGTACAGGGGTTCAACGAGCAGTACTTC
TRBV15	TRBD1	TRBJ1-2	.	CATSRAAGTGDGYTF	TGTGCCACCAGCAGAGCTGCCGGGACAGGGGATGGCTACACCTTC
TRBV7-8	TRBD1	TRBJ1-2	.	CASSRQGFNYGYTF	TGTGCCAGCAGCAGACAGGGGTTTAACTATGGCTACACCTTC
TRBV4-2	.	TRBJ1-5	.	CASSQEVRRSNQPQHF	TGTGCCAGCAGCCAAGAAGTCAGGAGAAGTAATCAGCCCCAGCATTTT
TRBV5-1	TRBD1	TRBJ1-6	.	CASSRGEGAGNSPLHF	TGCGCCAGCAGCCGCGGGGAGGGGGCTGGTAATTCACCCCTCCACTTT
TRBV4-1	.	TRBJ2-3	.	CASSQGILGTDTQYF	TGCGCCAGCAGCCAAGGAATTTTAGGCACAGATACGCAGTATTTT
TRBV7-3	.	TRBJ1-5	.	CASSNGRNQPQHF	TGTGCCAGCAGCAACGGACGGAATCAGCCCCAGCATTTT
TRBV5-6	.	TRBJ1-2	.	CASSLSGGTGYTF	TGTGCCAGCAGCTTGAGTGGCGGCACGGGCTACACCTTC
TRBV7-2	.	TRBJ1-5	.	CASSPGLSNQPQHF	TGTGCCAGCAGCCCCGGACTTAGCAATCAGCCCCAGCATTTT
TRBV18	.	TRBJ1-4	.	CASSEQHLDEKLFF	TGTGCCAGCTCAGAGCAGCACTTGGATGAAAAACTGTTTTTT
TRBV29-1	TRBD2	TRBJ2-7	.	CSVEREGYEQYF	TGCAGCGTCGAGCGGGAAGGCTACGAGCAGTACTTC
TRBV11-3	.	TRBJ2-3	.	CASSPSTGLGTDTQYF	TGTGCCAGCAGCCCCTCGACAGGTCTGGGCACAGATACGCAGTATTTT
TRBV7-9	.	TRBJ2-5	.	CASSLIDRRGMGSQYF	TGTGCCAGCAGCTTAATCGACCGGAGGGGGATGGGGTCCCAGTACTTC
TRBV9	.	TRBJ1-4	once	CASSGIQGEKLFF	TGTGCCAGCAGCGGCATTCAGGGGGAAAAACTGTTTTTT
TRBV7-6	.	TRBJ1-1	once	CASSGGTLGNTEAFF	TGTGCCAGCAGCGGAGGAACCCTTGGGAACACTGAAGCTTTCTTT
TRBV19	.	TRBJ1-2	.	CASSRSGGRRDGYTF	TGTGCCAGTAGTAGGTCCGGAGGCAGGAGGGATGGCTACACCTTC
TRBV7-9	TRBD2	TRBJ2-1	.	CASSPRTSGRNEQFF	TGTGCCAGCAGCCCCAGGACTAGCGGGAGAAATGAGCAGTTCTTC
TRBV9	.	TRBJ2-3	.	CASSPGTPHTDTQYF	TGTGCCAGCAGCCCAGGGACGCCCCACACAGATACGCAGTATTTT